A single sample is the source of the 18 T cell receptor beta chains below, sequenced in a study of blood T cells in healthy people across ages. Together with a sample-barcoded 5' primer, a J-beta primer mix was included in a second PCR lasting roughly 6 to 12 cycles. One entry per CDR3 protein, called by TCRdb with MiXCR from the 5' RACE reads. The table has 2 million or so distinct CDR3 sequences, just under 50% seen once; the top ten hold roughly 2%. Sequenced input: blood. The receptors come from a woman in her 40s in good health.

CDR3 sequence (DNA): TGTGCCAGCAGCTTAAGCGGGGGGGCTATCGATGAGCAGTTCTTC. This translates into CASSLSGGAIDEQFF. The rearrangement links TRBV7-9 to TRBJ2-1; 10 nucleotides align to TRBD2. Germline V gives CDR1 SEHNR, CDR2 FQNEAQ (reference sequence). The CDR3 contains 15 residues. Losses at the gene ends were 2 bases for V and 8 bases for J; bases not matched to a gene: 6.

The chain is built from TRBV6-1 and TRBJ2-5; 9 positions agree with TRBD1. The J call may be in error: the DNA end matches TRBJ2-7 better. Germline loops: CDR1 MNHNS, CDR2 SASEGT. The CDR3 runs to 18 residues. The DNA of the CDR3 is TGTGCCAGCAGAAGAACCTCCGGGATAACAGGGGGCACGGGCGAGCAGTACTTC. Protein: CASRRTSGITGGTGEQYF.

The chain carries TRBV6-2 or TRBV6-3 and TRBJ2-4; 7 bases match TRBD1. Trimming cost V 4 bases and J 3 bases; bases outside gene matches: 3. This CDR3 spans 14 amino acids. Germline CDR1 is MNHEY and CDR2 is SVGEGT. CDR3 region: CASSLQGVKNIQYF. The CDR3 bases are TGTGCCAGCAGTTTGCAGGGGGTCAAAAACATTCAGTACTTC.

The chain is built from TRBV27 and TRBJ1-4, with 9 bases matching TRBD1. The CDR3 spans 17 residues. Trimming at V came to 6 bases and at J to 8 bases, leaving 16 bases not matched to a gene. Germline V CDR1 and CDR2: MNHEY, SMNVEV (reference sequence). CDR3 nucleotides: TGTGCCAGCAGGGGCCTTGGGACAGGGTTAGTGGGCGAAAAACTGTTTTTT. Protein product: CASRGLGTGLVGEKLFF.

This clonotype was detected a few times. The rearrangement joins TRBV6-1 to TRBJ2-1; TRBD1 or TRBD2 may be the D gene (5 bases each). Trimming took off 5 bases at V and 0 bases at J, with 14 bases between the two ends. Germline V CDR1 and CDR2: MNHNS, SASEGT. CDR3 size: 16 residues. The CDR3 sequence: CASSPADISSYNEQFF. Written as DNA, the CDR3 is TGTGCCAGCAGTCCAGCGGACATAAGCTCCTACAATGAGCAGTTCTTC.

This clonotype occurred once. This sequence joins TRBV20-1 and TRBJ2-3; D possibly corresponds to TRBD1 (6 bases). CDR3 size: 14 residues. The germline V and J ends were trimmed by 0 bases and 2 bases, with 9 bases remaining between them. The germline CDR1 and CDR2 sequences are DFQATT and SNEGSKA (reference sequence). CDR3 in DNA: TGCAGTGCTAGAGATCAGGGGCCCACAGATACGCAGTATTTT. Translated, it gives CSARDQGPTDTQYF.

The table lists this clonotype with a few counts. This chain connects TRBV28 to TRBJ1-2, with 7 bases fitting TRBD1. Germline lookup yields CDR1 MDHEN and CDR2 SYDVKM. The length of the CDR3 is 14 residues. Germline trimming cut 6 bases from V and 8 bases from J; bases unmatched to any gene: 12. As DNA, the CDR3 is TGTGCCAGCAGGATAACCACAGGGGTGGAAGGCTACACCTTC. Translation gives CASRITTGVEGYTF.

This CDR3 is CASSSRRASQETQYF. In nucleotides, the CDR3 is TGTGCCAGCAGCTCCAGACGAGCGAGCCAAGAGACCCAGTACTTC. The V call is TRBV7-9, the J call TRBJ2-5; D is ambiguous. This CDR3 is built from 15 residues. V was pared by 4 bases and J by 1 base, with 13 bases between. Looked up from germline, CDR1 is SEHNR and CDR2 is FQNEAQ (reference sequence). The variable domain in full, completed from reference TRBV7-9 and TRBJ2-5, reads DTGVSQNPRHKITKRGQNVTFRCDPISEHNRLYWYRQTLGQGPEFLTYFQNEAQLEKSRLLSDRFSAERPKGSFSTLEIQRTEQGDSAMYLCASSSRRASQETQYFGPGTRLLVL.

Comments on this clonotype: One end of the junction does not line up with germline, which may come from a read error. The DNA for the CDR3 is TGCAGCGCACGACACTCTGGGGCCAACGCCCTGACTTTC. Amino acid sequence: CSARHSGANALTF. The chain is built from TRBV29-1 and TRBJ2-6; D is possibly TRBD1 (5 bases). This CDR3 comprises 13 residues. Germline values: CDR1 SQVTM, CDR2 ANQGSEA.

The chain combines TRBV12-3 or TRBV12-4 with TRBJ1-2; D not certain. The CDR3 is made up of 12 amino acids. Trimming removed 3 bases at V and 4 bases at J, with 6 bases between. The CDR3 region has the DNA TGTGCCAGCAGTTTCTGGAGCTATGGCTACACCTTC. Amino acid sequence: CASSFWSYGYTF.

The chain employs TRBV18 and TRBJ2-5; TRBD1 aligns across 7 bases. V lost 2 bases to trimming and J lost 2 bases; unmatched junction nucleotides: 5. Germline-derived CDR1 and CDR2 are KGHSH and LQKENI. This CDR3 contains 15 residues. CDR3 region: CASSPRDSRQETQYF. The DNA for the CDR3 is TGTGCCAGCTCACCAAGGGACAGTCGACAAGAGACCCAGTACTTC.

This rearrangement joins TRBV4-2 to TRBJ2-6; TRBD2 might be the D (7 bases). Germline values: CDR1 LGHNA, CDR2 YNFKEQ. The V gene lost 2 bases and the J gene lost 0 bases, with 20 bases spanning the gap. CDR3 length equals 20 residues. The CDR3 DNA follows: TGTGCCAGCAGCCAATATGAAGGACTAGGGGGTCCCTCTGGGGCCAACGTCCTGACTTTC. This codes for CASSQYEGLGGPSGANVLTF.

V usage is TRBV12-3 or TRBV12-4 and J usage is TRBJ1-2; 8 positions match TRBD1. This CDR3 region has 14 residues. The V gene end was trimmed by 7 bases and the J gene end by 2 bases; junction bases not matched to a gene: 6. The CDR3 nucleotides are TGTGCCAGCAACTTAGGACAGGGAAACTATGGCTACACCTTC. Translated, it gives CASNLGQGNYGYTF.

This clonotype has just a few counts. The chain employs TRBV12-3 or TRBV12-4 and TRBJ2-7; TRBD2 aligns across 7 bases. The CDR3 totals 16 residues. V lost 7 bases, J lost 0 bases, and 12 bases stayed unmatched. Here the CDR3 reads CASTAGRGKGSYEQYF. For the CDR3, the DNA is TGTGCCAGCACCGCCGGGCGGGGGAAGGGCTCCTACGAGCAGTACTTC.

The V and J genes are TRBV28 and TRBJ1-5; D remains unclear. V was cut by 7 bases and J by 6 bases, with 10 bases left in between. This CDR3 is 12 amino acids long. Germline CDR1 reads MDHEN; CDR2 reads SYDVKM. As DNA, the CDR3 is TGTGCCAGCACCACGGAGGGTCAGCCCCAGCATTTT. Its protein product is CASTTEGQPQHF. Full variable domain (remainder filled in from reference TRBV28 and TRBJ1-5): DVKVTQSSRYLVKRTGEKVFLECVQDMDHENMFWYRQDPGLGLRLIYFSYDVKMKEKGDIPEGYSVSREKKERFSLILESASTNQTSMYLCASTTEGQPQHFGDGTRLSIL.

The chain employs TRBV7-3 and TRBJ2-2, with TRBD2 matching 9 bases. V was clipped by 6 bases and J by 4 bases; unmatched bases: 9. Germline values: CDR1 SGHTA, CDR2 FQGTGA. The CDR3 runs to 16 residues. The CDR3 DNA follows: TGTGCCAGCAGTTCCAGCGGGGGGCGGATCACCGGGGAGCTGTTTTTT. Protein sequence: CASSSSGGRITGELFF.

The CDR3 nucleotides read TGTGCCAGCTCACCGAGCGAGGCCTATAATTCACCCCTCCACTTT. This gives the protein CASSPSEAYNSPLHF. The genes are TRBV18 and TRBJ1-6; D ambiguous. This CDR3 region has 15 residues. In germline, CDR1 is KGHSH, CDR2 LQKENI. Trimming pared 3 bases from V and 2 bases from J, leaving 8 bases between. The variable domain in full, with the rest retrieved from reference TRBV18 and TRBJ1-6, is NAGVMQNPRHLVRRRGQEARLRCSPMKGHSHVYWYRQLPEEGLKFMVYLQKENIIDESGMPKERFSAEFPKEGPSILRIQQVVRGDSAAYFCASSPSEAYNSPLHFGNGTRLTVT.

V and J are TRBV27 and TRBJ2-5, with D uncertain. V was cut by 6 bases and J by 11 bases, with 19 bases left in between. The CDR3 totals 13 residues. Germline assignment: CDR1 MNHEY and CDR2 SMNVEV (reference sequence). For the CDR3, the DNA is TGTGCCAGCAGCCCGGCCGTGGGCATTGAGCAGTACTTC. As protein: CASSPAVGIEQYF.